This paragraph reports one TCR beta chain. These data come from a study of technical replicates of blood from a handful of donors. This CDR3 comprises 13 residues. Trimming took off 6 bases at V and 0 bases at J, with 11 bases between the two ends. Looked up from germline, CDR1 is GTSNPN and CDR2 is SVGIG (reference sequence). Here immunoSEQ multiplex PCR was the method, and the copy in TCRdb shows in-frame clones only, minus some. This table has 91,000 or so clones, about 95% appearing once. The V gene is TRBV30, the J gene TRBJ1-2, with D possibly TRBD1 on 5 matching bases. Sequences were obtained from T cells isolated from PBMCs. The TCR sequence derives from a human donor in good health. The CDR3 loop is CACRGDTNYGYTF. The CDR3 DNA reads TGTGCCTGCCGGGGGGATACTAACTATGGCTACACCTTC.